One T cell receptor beta chain is described in this entry. The antigen is not known. The sample originates from a study of cytomegalovirus exposure and HLA in healthy donors. Points from the study as a whole: Presence/absence analyses assumed roughly uniform sequencing depth across donors.

PCR was performed using 60 Vbeta and 13 Jbeta primers. Clones were sequenced by immunoSEQ multiplex PCR, and TCRdb holds only the in-frame ones, with some missing. The sample consists of 110,000 to 150,000 clones, roughly 68% of them appearing once. The germline V gene has CDR1 SGHTA and CDR2 FQGTGA. The length of the CDR3 is 16 residues. V was clipped by 5 bases and J by 3 bases, with 19 bases between them. The sequencing input was PBMCs. The chain recombines TRBV7-3 with TRBJ1-1, with D tentatively TRBD1 (5 bases). The receptor comes from a man in his fifties or sixties in good health and CMV-seronegative. CDR3 residues: CASSPLGTPGDTEAFF. CDR3 nucleotides: TGTGCCAGCAGCCCTCTCGGGACTCCTGGGGACACTGAAGCTTTCTTT.